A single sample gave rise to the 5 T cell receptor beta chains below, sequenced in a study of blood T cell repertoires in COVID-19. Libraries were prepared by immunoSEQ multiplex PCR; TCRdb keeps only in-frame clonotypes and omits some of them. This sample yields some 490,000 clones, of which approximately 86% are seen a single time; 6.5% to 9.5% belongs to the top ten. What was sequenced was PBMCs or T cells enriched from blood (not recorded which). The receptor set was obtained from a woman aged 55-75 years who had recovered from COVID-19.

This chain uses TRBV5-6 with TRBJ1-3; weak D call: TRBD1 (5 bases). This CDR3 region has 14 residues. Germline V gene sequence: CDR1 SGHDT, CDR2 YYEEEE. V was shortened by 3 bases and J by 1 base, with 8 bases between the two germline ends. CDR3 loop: CASSSGNSGNTIYF. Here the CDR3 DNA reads TGTGCCAGCAGCTCAGGGAATTCTGGAAACACCATATATTTT.

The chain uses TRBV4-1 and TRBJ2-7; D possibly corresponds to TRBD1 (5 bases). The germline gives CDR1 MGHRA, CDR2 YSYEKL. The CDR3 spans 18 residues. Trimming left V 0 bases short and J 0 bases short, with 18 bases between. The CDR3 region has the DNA TGCGCCAGCAGCCAAGAACGGCAGGGTACGTCCAGCTCCTACGAGCAGTACTTC. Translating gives CASSQERQGTSSSYEQYF.

The CDR3 DNA follows: TGTGCCAGCAGGTGGCCTCACACAGATACGCAGTATTTT. The encoded protein is CASRWPHTDTQYF. The rearrangement joins TRBV7-9 to TRBJ2-3; D not certain. Germline CDR1 and CDR2: SEHNR and FQNEAQ (reference sequence). The CDR3 has 13 residues. Trimming stripped 6 bases from V and 2 bases from J, with 9 bases between.

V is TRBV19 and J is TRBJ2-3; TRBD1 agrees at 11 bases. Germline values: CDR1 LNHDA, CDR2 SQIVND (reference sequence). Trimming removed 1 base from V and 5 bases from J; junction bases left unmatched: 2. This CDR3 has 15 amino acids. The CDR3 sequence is CASSIGTGGLDTQYF. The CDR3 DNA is TGTGCCAGTAGTATAGGGACAGGGGGCCTAGATACGCAGTATTTT.

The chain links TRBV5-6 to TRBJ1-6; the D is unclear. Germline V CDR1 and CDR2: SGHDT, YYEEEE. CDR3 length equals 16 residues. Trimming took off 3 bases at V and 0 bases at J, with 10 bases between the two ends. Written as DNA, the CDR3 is TGTGCCAGCAGCTCCCCCGAGAGCTCCTATAATTCACCCCTCCACTTT. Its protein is CASSSPESSYNSPLHF.